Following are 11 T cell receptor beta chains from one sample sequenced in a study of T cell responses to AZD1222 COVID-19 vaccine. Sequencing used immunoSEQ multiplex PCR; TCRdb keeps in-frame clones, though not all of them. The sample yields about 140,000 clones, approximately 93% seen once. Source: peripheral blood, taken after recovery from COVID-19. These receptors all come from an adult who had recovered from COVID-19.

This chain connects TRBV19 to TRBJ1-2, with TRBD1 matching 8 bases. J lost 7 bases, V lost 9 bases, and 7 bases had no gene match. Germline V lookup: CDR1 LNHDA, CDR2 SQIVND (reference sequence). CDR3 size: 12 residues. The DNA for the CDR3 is TGTGCCAGCCTGGACAGGGCTCGTGGCTACACCTTC. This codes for CASLDRARGYTF.

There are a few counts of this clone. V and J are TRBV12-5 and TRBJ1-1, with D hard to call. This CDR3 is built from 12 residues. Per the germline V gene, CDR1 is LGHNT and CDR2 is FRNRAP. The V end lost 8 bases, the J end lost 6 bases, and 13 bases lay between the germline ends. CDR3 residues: CASSWSDSEAFF. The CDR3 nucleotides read TGTGCTAGTTCATGGAGCGATTCTGAAGCTTTCTTT.

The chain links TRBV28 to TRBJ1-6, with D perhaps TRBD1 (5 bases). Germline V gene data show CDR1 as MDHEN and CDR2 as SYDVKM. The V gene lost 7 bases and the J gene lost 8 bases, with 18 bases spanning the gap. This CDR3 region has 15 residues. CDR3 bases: TGTGCCAGCACCCGGTGGGGGGGAGGAGATTCACCCCTCCACTTT. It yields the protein CASTRWGGGDSPLHF.

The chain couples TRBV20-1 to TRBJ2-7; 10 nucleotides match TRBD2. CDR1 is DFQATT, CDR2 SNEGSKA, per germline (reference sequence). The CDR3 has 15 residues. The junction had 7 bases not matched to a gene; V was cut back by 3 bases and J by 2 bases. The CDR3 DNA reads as TGCAGTGCTAGTTTGACTAGCGGGTCGACCTACGAGCAGTACTTC. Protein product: CSASLTSGSTYEQYF.

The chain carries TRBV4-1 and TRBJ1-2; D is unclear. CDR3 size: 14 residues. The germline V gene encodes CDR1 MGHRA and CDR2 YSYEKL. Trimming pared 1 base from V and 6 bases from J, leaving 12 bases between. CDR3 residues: CASSQVEQYDGYTF. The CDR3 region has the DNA TGCGCCAGCAGCCAAGTAGAGCAGTACGATGGCTACACCTTC.

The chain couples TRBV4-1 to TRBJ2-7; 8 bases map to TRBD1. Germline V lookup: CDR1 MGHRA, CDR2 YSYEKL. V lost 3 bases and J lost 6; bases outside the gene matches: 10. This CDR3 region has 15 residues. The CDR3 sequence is CASSHIPGQVREQYF. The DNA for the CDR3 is TGCGCCAGCAGCCATATTCCGGGACAGGTACGCGAGCAGTACTTC.

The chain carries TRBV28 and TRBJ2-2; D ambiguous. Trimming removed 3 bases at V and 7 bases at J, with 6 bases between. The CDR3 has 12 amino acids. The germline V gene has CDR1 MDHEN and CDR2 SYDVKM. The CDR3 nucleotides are TGTGCCAGCAGTTTCCTTGGCGGGGAGCTGTTTTTT. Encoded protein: CASSFLGGELFF.

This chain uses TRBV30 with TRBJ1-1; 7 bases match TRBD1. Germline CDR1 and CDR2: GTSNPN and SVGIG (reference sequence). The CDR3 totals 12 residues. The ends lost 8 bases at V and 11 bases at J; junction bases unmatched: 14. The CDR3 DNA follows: TGTGCCCAGGGGGACAAGTCCCGATTGGCTTTCTTT. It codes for CAQGDKSRLAFF.

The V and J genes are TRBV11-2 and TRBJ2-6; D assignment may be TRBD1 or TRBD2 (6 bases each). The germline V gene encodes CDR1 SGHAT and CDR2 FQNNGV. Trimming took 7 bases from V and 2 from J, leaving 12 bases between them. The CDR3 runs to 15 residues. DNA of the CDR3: TGTGCCAGCACCTTTGGGGGGCCTGGGGCCAACGTCCTGACTTTC. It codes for CASTFGGPGANVLTF.

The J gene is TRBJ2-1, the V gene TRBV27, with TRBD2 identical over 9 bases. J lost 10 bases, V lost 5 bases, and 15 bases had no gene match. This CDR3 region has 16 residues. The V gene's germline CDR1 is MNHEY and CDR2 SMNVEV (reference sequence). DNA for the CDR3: TGTGCCAGCAGTCTCTTAGCGGGAGTGTGGGTGGGAGAGCAGTTCTTC. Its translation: CASSLLAGVWVGEQFF.

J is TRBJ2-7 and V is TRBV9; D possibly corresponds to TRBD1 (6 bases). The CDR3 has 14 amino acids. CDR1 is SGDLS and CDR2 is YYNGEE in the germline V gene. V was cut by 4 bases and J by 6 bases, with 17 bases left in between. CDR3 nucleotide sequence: TGTGCCAGCAGCCCTCAGGGGTCCGCAGGCGAGCAGTACTTC. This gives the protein CASSPQGSAGEQYF.